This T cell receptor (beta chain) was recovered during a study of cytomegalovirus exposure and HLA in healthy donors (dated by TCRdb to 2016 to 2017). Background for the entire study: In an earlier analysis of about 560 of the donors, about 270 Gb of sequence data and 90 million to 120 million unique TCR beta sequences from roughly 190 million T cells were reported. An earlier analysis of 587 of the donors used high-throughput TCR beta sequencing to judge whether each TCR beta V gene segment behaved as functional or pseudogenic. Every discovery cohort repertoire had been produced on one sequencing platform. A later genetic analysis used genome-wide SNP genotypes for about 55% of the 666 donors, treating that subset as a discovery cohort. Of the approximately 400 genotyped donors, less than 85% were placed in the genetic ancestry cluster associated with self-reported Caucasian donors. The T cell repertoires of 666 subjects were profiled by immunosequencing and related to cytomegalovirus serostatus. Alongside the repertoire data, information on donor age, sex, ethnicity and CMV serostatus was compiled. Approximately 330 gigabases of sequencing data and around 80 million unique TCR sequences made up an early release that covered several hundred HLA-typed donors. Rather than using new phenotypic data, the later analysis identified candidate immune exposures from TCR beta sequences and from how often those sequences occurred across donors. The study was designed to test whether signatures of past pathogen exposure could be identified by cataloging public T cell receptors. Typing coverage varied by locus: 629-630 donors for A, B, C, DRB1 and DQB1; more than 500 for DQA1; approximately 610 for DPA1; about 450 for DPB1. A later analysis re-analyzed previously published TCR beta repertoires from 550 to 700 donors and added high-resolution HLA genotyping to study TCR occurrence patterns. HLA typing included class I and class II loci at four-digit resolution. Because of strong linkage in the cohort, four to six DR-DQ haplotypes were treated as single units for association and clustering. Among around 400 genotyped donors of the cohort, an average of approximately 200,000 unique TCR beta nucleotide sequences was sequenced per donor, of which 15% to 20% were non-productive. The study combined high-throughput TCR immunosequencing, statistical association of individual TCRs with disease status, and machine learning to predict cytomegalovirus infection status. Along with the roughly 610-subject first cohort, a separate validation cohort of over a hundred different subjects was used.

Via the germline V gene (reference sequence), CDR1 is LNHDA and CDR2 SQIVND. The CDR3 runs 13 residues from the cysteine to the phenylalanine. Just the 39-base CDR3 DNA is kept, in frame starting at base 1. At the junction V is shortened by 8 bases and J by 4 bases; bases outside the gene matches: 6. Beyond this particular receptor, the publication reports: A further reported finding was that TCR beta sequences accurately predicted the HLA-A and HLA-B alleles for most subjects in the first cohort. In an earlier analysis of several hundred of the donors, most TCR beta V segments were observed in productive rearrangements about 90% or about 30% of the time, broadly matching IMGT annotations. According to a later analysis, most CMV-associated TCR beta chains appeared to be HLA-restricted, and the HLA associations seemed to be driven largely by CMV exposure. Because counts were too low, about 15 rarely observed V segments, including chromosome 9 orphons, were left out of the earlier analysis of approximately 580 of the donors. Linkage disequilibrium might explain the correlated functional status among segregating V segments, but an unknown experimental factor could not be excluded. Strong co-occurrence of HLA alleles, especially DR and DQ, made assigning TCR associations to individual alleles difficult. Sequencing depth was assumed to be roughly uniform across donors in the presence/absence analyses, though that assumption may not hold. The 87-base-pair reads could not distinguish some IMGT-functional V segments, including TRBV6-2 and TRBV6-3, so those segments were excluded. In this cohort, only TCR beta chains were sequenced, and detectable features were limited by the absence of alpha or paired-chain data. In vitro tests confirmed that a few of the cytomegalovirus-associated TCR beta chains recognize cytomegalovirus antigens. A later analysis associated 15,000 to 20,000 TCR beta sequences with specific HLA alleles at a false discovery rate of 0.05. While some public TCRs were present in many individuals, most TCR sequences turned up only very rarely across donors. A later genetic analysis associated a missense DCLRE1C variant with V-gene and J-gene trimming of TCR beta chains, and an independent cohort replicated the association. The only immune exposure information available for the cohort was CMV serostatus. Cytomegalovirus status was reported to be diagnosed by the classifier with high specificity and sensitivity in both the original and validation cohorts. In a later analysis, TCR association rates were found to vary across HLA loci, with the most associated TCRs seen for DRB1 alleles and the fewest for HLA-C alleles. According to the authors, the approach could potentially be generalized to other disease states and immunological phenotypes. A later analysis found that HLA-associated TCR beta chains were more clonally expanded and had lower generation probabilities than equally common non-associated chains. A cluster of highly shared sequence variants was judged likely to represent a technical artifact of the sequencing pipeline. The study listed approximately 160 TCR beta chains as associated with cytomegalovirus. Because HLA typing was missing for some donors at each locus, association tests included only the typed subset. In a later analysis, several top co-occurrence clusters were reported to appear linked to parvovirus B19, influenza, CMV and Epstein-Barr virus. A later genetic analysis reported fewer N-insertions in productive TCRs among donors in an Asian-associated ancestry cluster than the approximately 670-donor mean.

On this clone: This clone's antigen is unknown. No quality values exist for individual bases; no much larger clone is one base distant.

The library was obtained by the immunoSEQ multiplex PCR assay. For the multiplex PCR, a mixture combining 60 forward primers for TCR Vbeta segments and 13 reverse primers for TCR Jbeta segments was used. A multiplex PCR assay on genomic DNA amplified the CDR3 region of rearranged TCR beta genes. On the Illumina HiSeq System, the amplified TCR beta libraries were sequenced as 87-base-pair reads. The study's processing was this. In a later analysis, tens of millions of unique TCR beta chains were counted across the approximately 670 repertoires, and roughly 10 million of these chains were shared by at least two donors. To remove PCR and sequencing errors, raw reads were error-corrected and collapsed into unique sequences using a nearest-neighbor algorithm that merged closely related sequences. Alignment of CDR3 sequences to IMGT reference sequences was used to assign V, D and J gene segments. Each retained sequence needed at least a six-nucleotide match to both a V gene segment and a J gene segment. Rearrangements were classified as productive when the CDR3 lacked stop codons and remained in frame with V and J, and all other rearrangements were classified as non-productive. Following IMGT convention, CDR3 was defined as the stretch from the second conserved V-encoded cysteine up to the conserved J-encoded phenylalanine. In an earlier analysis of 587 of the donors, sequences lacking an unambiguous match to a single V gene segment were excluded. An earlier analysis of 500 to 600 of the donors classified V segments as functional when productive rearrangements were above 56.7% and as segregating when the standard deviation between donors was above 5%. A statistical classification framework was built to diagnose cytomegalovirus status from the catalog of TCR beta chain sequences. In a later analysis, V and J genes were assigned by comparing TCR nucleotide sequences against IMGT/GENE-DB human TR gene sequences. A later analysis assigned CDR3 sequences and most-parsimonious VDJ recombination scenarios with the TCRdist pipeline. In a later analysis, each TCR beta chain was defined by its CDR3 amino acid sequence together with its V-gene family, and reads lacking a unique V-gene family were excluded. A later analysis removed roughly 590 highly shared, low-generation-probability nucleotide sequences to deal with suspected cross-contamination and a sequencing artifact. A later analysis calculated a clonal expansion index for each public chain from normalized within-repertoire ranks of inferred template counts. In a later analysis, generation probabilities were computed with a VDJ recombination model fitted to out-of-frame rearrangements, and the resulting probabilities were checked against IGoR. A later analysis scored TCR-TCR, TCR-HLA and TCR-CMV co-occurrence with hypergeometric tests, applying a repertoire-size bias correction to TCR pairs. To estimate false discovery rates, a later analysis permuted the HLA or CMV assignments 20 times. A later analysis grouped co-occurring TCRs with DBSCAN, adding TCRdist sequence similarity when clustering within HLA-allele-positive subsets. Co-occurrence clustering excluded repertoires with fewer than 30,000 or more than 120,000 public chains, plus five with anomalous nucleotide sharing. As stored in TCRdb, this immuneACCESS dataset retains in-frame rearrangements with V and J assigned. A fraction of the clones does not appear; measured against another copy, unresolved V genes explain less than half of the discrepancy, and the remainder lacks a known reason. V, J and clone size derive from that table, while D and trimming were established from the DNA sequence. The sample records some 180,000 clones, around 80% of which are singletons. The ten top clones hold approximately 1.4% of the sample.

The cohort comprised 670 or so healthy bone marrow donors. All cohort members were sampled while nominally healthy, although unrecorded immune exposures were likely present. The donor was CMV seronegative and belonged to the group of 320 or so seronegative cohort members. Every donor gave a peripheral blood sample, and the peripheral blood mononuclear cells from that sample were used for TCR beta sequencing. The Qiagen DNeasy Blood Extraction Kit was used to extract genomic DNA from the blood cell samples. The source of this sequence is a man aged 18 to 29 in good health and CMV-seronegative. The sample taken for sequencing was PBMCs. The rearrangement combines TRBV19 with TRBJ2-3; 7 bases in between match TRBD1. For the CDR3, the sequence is CASSTTGADTQYF. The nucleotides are TGTGCCAGTTCTACAACAGGGGCAGATACGCAGTATTTT.